This TCR beta chain emerged from a study of cytomegalovirus exposure and HLA in healthy donors. Germline lookup yields CDR1 SEHNR and CDR2 FQNEAQ (reference sequence). The CDR3 has 15 amino acids. The ends were cut back, 2 bases at V and 5 bases at J, with 15 bases in the middle. PCR involved 60 Vbeta and 13 Jbeta primers. As originally analysed: Approximately 83 million unique TCR beta chains, roughly 10 million shared, were counted in a later analysis. The method was immunoSEQ multiplex PCR; TCRdb's version includes in-frame clones alone and lacks a portion of them. V and J calls and clone size are as listed in that table; D and trimming were resolved from the DNA. This table has 100,000 or so clones, 65% to 85% appearing once.

This TCR was sampled from a man aged 18 to 30 in good health and CMV-seronegative. The V gene is TRBV7-9, the J gene TRBJ2-5, with D tentatively TRBD2 (6 bases). Material: PBMCs. The CDR3 spells CASSLQTGAGETQYF. CDR3 DNA sequence: TGTGCCAGCAGCTTACAGACGGGAGCTGGGGAGACCCAGTACTTC.